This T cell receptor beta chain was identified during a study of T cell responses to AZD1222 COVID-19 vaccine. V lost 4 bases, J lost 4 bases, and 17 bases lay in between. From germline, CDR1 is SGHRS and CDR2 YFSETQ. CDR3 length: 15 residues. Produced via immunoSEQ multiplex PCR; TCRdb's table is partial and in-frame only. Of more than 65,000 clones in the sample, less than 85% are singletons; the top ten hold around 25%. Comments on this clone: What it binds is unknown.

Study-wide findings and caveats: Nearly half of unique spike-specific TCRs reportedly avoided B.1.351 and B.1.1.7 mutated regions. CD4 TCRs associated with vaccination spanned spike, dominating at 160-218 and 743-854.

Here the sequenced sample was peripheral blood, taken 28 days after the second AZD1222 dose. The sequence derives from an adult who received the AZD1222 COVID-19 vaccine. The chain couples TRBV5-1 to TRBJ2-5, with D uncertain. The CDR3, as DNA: TGCGCCAGCAGCCCCGAGTGGTCACAAGGAGAGACCCAGTACTTC. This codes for CASSPEWSQGETQYF.